What follows are 31 T cell receptor beta chains derived from one specimen sequenced in a study of graft-versus-host responses after intestinal transplantation. Sequencing was performed with immunoSEQ multiplex PCR; in TCRdb, only in-frame clones are kept and a portion is missing. The sample lists approximately 110,000 clones, 85% to 95% occurring once. These TCRs are of unknown antigen specificity. The starting material was unstimulated CD4+ T cells sorted from spleen or lymph node cells, obtained before transplant. The receptors shown here come from a human donor who was the organ donor for an intestinal transplant.

The chain joins TRBV29-1 to TRBJ2-1; D remains ambiguous. The CDR3 extends over 14 amino acids. Germline V gives CDR1 SQVTM, CDR2 ANQGSEA. V lost 3 bases to trimming and J lost 2 bases, with 11 bases between them. CDR3 in DNA: TGCAGCGTTGAGATGTGGAGCCCCTACAATGAGCAGTTCTTC. It yields the protein CSVEMWSPYNEQFF.

V gene TRBV19 combines with J gene TRBJ2-1, with TRBD1 identical over 9 bases. The CDR3 sequence is 15 residues long. From germline, CDR1 is LNHDA and CDR2 SQIVND (reference sequence). The V segment lost 4 bases and the J segment 2 bases; nucleotides outside the gene matches: 3. The CDR3 loop is CASSKTGGAYNEQFF. Here the CDR3 DNA reads TGTGCCAGTAGTAAAACAGGGGGCGCCTACAATGAGCAGTTCTTC.

The CDR3 DNA reads as TGTGCCAGCAGCAGAGGGACAGAGAGCACAGATACGCAGTATTTT. It specifies CASSRGTESTDTQYF. V is TRBV6-5 and J is TRBJ2-3; TRBD1 matches 7 bases. Trimming cost V 6 bases and J 0 bases; bases outside gene matches: 6. CDR1 is MNHEY and CDR2 is SVGAGI in the germline V gene. This CDR3 region has 15 residues.

This sequence joins TRBV2 and TRBJ1-1; 7 bases line up with TRBD1. V shed 7 bases, J shed 3 bases, and the junction held 8 bases outside the gene matches. CDR3 length equals 14 residues. Germline loops: CDR1 SNHLY, CDR2 FYNNEI. DNA of the CDR3: TGTGCCAGCAATTCGTTTACAGGGGACACTGAAGCTTTCTTT. It encodes CASNSFTGDTEAFF. Based on the CDR3 plus reference TRBV2 and TRBJ1-1, the full variable domain is EPEVTQTPSHQVTQMGQEVILRCVPISNHLYFYWYRQILGQKVEFLVSFYNNEISEKSEIFDDQFSVERPDGSNFTLKIRSTKLEDSAMYFCASNSFTGDTEAFFGQGTRLTVV.

CDR3 in DNA: TGTGCCAGTAGTATAACTCGGGACATAAACTACGAGCAGTACTTC. It codes for CASSITRDINYEQYF. V usage is TRBV19 and J usage is TRBJ2-7; TRBD1 might be the D (6 bases). The CDR3 contains 15 residues. V lost 2 bases to trimming and J lost 3 bases, with 14 bases between them. Per germline, CDR1 LNHDA and CDR2 SQIVND (reference sequence). The whole variable domain, filled in from reference TRBV19 and TRBJ2-7, reads DGGITQSPKYLFRKEGQNVTLSCEQNLNHDAMYWYRQDPGQGLRLIYYSQIVNDFQKGDIAEGYSVSREKKESFPLTVTSAQKNPTAFYLCASSITRDINYEQYFGPGTRLTVT.

J is TRBJ2-7 and V is TRBV9; the match to TRBD1 covers 8 bases. This CDR3 region has 15 residues. Germline CDR1 reads SGDLS; CDR2 reads YYNGEE. Losses at the gene ends were 4 bases for V and 6 bases for J; bases not matched to a gene: 12. CDR3: CASSLDQGAIREQYF. CDR3 coding DNA: TGTGCCAGCAGCCTCGACCAGGGGGCGATTCGCGAGCAGTACTTC.

The chain employs TRBV5-4 and TRBJ1-2; 9 bases map to TRBD1. The V segment lost 9 bases and the J segment 3 bases; nucleotides outside the gene matches: 12. Germline loops: CDR1 SGHNT, CDR2 YYREEE (reference sequence). The CDR3 is made up of 15 amino acids. CDR3 sequence reads: CATSYRGRIDYGYTF. The CDR3 DNA follows: TGTGCCACGAGCTACAGGGGGCGCATTGACTATGGCTACACCTTC.

The chain uses TRBV5-1 and TRBJ2-7; D ambiguous. This CDR3 region has 13 residues. Looked up from germline, CDR1 is SGHRS and CDR2 is YFSETQ. V lost 1 base and J 6 bases, leaving 11 bases between the germline ends. This CDR3 is CASSLLDVAEQYF. CDR3 nucleotides: TGCGCCAGCAGCTTGCTGGACGTTGCCGAGCAGTACTTC.

The rearrangement links TRBV10-3 to TRBJ2-7, with 7 bases matching TRBD2. Germline CDR1 and CDR2: ENHRY and SYGVKD. Trimming at V came to 4 bases and at J to 0 bases, leaving 6 bases not matched to a gene. CDR3 length equals 15 residues. In DNA form, the CDR3 reads TGTGCCATCAGTGGAGTCCAGCGGGGCTCCTACGAGCAGTACTTC. This translates into CAISGVQRGSYEQYF.

This chain uses TRBV28 with TRBJ2-7; D perhaps matches TRBD1 (5 bases). Germline V CDR1 and CDR2: MDHEN, SYDVKM. The CDR3 consists of 13 residues. V was clipped by 4 bases and J by 2 bases, with 9 bases between them. This CDR3 reads CASSSQVTYEQYF. The CDR3 DNA is TGTGCCAGCAGTTCACAGGTCACCTACGAGCAGTACTTC.

The chain is built from TRBV7-2 and TRBJ2-1, with 10 bases that match TRBD2. The germline CDR1 and CDR2 sequences are SGHTA and FQGNSA. V gave up 5 bases and J gave up 4 bases; unmatched junction bases: 2. The CDR3 extends over 14 amino acids. CDR3 sequence: CASSPTSGYNEQFF. The DNA of the CDR3 is TGTGCCAGCAGCCCGACTAGCGGGTACAATGAGCAGTTCTTC.

This rearrangement joins TRBV5-1 to TRBJ1-2, with TRBD1 matching over 9 bases. Looked up from germline, CDR1 is SGHRS and CDR2 is YFSETQ. The CDR3 contains 15 residues. Trimming at V came to 4 bases and at J to 4 bases, leaving 8 bases not matched to a gene. CDR3 sequence: CASSLGQGGGYGYTF. For the CDR3, the DNA is TGCGCCAGCAGCCTGGGACAGGGAGGCGGCTATGGCTACACCTTC. Using reference TRBV5-1 and TRBJ1-2 for the parts outside the CDR3, the full variable domain is KAGVTQTPRYLIKTRGQQVTLSCSPISGHRSVSWYQQTPGQGLQFLFEYFSETQRNKGNFPGRFSGRQFSNSRSEMNVSTLELGDSALYLCASSLGQGGGYGYTFGSGTRLTVV.

The genes are TRBV30 and TRBJ1-2, with 9 bases lining up with TRBD1. Unmatched junction bases numbered 9, after V lost 3 bases and J lost 4 bases. Germline V gene data show CDR1 as GTSNPN and CDR2 as SVGIG (reference sequence). This CDR3 contains 15 residues. For the CDR3, the DNA is TGTGCCTGGAGGGAACAGGGGGCGAGGGGCTATGGCTACACCTTC. Translating it yields CAWREQGARGYGYTF.

The gene calls are TRBV6-6 and TRBJ1-1; D is unclear. There are 12 residues in the CDR3. CDR1 is MNHNY and CDR2 is SVGAGI in the germline V gene (reference sequence). The V end was cut by 6 bases, the J end by 4 bases, with 9 bases between. The CDR3 DNA follows: TGTGCCAGCAGAATCGCCTCCACTGAAGCTTTCTTT. It translates to CASRIASTEAFF.

This clone has a single count. This chain uses TRBV5-1 with TRBJ2-3; D gene unclear. Trimming took off 0 bases at V and 4 bases at J, with 9 bases between the two ends. This CDR3 is built from 14 residues. From germline, CDR1 is SGHRS and CDR2 YFSETQ. As DNA, the CDR3 is TGCGCCAGCAGCTTGGATGAAGGGTCAGATACGCAGTATTTT. Translation gives CASSLDEGSDTQYF.

The chain couples TRBV19 to TRBJ2-5, with 7 nucleotides matching TRBD2. The germline V gene has CDR1 LNHDA and CDR2 SQIVND (reference sequence). V trimming: 4 bases; J trimming: 2 bases; junction bases outside the gene matches: 10. CDR3 length: 16 residues. The CDR3 DNA sequence: TGTGCCAGTAGTACGTTAGCGGGCTTCGCGCAAGAGACCCAGTACTTC. The encoded protein is CASSTLAGFAQETQYF.

The V and J genes are TRBV12-5 and TRBJ2-2; D may be TRBD1 (6 bases). Per germline, CDR1 LGHNT and CDR2 FRNRAP. Trimming pared 0 bases from V and 2 bases from J, leaving 16 bases between. This CDR3 comprises 18 residues. The CDR3 DNA is TGTGCTAGTGGTTTGGTCGCCAAGGGGGATCGAAACACCGGGGAGCTGTTTTTT. It encodes CASGLVAKGDRNTGELFF.

The J gene is TRBJ1-1, the V gene TRBV5-4, with D possibly TRBD1 on 6 matching bases. Germline V lookup: CDR1 SGHNT, CDR2 YYREEE (reference sequence). V lost 3 bases, J lost 1 base, and 10 bases lay in between. This CDR3 has 14 residues. Here the CDR3 DNA reads TGTGCCAGCAGCTCCCCGGACAGGAACACTGAAGCTTTCTTT. It yields the protein CASSSPDRNTEAFF.

As DNA, the CDR3 is TGCGCCAGCAGCTTGCAGGAGCACACAGATACGCAGTATTTT. Translating it yields CASSLQEHTDTQYF. The V gene is TRBV5-1, the J gene TRBJ2-3; D gene ambiguous. V lost 1 base to trimming and J lost 2 bases, with 8 bases between them. CDR3 size: 14 residues. CDR1 SGHRS and CDR2 YFSETQ come from the germline V gene.

This chain links TRBV6-5 with TRBJ2-5, with D possibly matching TRBD1 (5 bases). Between the trimmed V and J ends, which lost 5 bases and 3 bases, there was a span of 10 bases. Germline CDR1 and CDR2: MNHEY and SVGAGI. There are 13 residues in the CDR3. The CDR3 DNA is TGTGCCAGCAGTGTGCAGGGAAAAGAGACCCAGTACTTC. Amino acids: CASSVQGKETQYF.

This rearrangement joins TRBV6-1 to TRBJ2-5, with 7 bases fitting TRBD1. The CDR3 runs 15 residues. Germline V gene data show CDR1 as MNHNS and CDR2 as SASEGT. The trim removed 3 bases at V and 1 base at J, leaving 5 bases unmatched. The CDR3 coding sequence is TGTGCCAGCAGTGACTACCGGGACAGCCAAGAGACCCAGTACTTC. Translating gives CASSDYRDSQETQYF.

The J gene is TRBJ2-1, the V gene TRBV18; possible D gene TRBD2, 5 bases. The CDR3 has 14 residues. CDR1 is KGHSH, CDR2 LQKENI, per germline. Between the trimmed V and J ends, which lost 6 bases and 4 bases, there was a span of 13 bases. CDR3 amino acids: CASSESSGYNEQFF. CDR3 nucleotide sequence: TGTGCCAGCTCGGAGAGCTCGGGGTACAATGAGCAGTTCTTC.

This clone was recorded only once. This chain's CDR3 is CASSLAFGGEQFF. The CDR3 nucleotides are TGTGCCAGCAGCTTAGCGTTCGGGGGTGAGCAGTTCTTC. This chain uses TRBV7-9 with TRBJ2-1, with D possibly TRBD2 on 6 matching bases. Trimming removed 0 bases from V and 9 bases from J, with 9 bases in between. The CDR3 has 13 amino acids. Germline CDR1 and CDR2: SEHNR and FQNEAQ (reference sequence). The variable domain in full, with the rest retrieved from reference TRBV7-9 and TRBJ2-1, is DTGVSQNPRHKITKRGQNVTFRCDPISEHNRLYWYRQTLGQGPEFLTYFQNEAQLEKSRLLSDRFSAERPKGSFSTLEIQRTEQGDSAMYLCASSLAFGGEQFFGPGTRLTVL.

The chain employs TRBV7-2 and TRBJ2-7; 10 bases fit TRBD1. CDR1 and CDR2 from the germline V gene are SGHTA and FQGNSA. The J segment lost 8 bases and the V segment lost 0 bases, leaving 4 bases of the junction unmatched. The CDR3 covers 14 residues. This CDR3 is CASSLAGTGDKQYF. In nucleotides, the CDR3 is TGTGCCAGCAGCTTAGCAGGGACAGGGGACAAGCAGTACTTC.

This sequence joins TRBV21-1 and TRBJ1-1; the tabulated D call, TRBD1, remains unverified against the DNA. TRBV21-1 is a pseudogene segment. This CDR3 spans 13 amino acids. CDR3 protein: CASSQGQGTEAFF. The CDR3, as DNA: TGTGCCAGCAGCCAAGGACAGGGAACTGAAGCTTTCTTT.

The V and J genes are TRBV4-3 and TRBJ1-3, with D hard to call. CDR1 is LGHNA and CDR2 is YSLEER in the germline V gene. Trimming took off 0 bases at V and 0 bases at J, with 18 bases between the two ends. There are 19 residues in the CDR3. The CDR3 DNA reads TGCGCCAGCAGCCAAGATCGCCTACCGGGAGCAAGCTCTGGAAACACCATATATTTT. This translates into CASSQDRLPGASSGNTIYF.

J is TRBJ2-7 and V is TRBV28; TRBD1 agrees at 8 bases. Losses at the gene ends were 7 bases for V and 7 bases for J; bases not matched to a gene: 15. The length of the CDR3 is 15 residues. Germline V gene lookup returns CDR1 MDHEN and CDR2 SYDVKM. The CDR3 nucleotides read TGTGCCAGCACGGGTCTCCGGGACAGGATATGGGAGCAGTACTTC. Its protein product is CASTGLRDRIWEQYF.

CDR3 sequence: CASSYSVAGELFF. The DNA of the CDR3 is TGTGCCAGCAGTTACTCGGTGGCGGGGGAGCTGTTTTTT. V is TRBV6-9 and J is TRBJ2-2; D is uncertain. The germline V gene has CDR1 MNHGY and CDR2 SVAAGI. V gave up 3 bases and J gave up 8 bases, with 10 bases separating them. This CDR3 contains 13 residues.

The chain couples TRBV5-1 to TRBJ2-2; tentative D call: TRBD1 (6 bases). V lost 0 bases, J lost 1 base, and 7 bases lay in between. CDR3 length: 15 residues. Germline loops: CDR1 SGHRS, CDR2 YFSETQ. In DNA, the CDR3 is TGCGCCAGCAGCTTGGTAGGGGGGAACACCGGGGAGCTGTTTTTT. It codes for CASSLVGGNTGELFF.

The J gene is TRBJ2-1, the V gene TRBV30; 9 bases are a match to TRBD2. The V gene's germline CDR1 is GTSNPN and CDR2 SVGIG (reference sequence). J was trimmed by 4 bases and V by 2 bases; bases with no gene match: 6. The CDR3 contains 15 residues. The CDR3 loop is CAWSRVAGVYNEQFF. DNA of the CDR3: TGTGCCTGGAGTCGAGTAGCGGGAGTGTACAATGAGCAGTTCTTC.

V is TRBV5-1 and J is TRBJ2-1, with 7 bases matching TRBD2. CDR1 is SGHRS, CDR2 YFSETQ, per germline. There are 15 residues in the CDR3. Germline trimming cut 1 base from V and 5 bases from J; bases unmatched to any gene: 6. The chain's CDR3 is CASSLMAGENNEQFF. In DNA, the CDR3 is TGCGCCAGCAGCTTGATGGCGGGAGAAAACAATGAGCAGTTCTTC.